These T cell receptor beta chains were read from a single sample in a study of cytomegalovirus exposure and HLA in healthy donors. Some clones are missing from TCRdb's copy, which holds only in-frame ones; the method was immunoSEQ multiplex PCR. The sample yields around 90,000 clones, roughly 63% seen once. The sequenced sample consisted of PBMCs. The receptors were gathered from a woman aged 45-59 years in good health and CMV-seropositive. Each CDR3 is given with its conserved first and last residue. The order of the fields is J gene, V gene, CDR3 protein.

j_gene: TRBJ2-5; v_gene: TRBV14; CDR3aa: CASSQPGIETQYF
j_gene: TRBJ1-1; v_gene: TRBV2; CDR3aa: CASRRDSMNTEAFF
j_gene: TRBJ2-1; v_gene: TRBV7-9; CDR3aa: CASRVAAAGVEQFF
j_gene: TRBJ2-7; v_gene: TRBV7-9; CDR3aa: CASSFPDVREQYF
j_gene: TRBJ2-3; v_gene: TRBV7-2; CDR3aa: CASSFGQPRGDTQYF
j_gene: TRBJ2-1; v_gene: TRBV7-3; CDR3aa: CASSLNPGQGSEQFF
j_gene: TRBJ1-1; v_gene: TRBV7-9; CDR3aa: CASSSPRSGLSTEAFF
j_gene: TRBJ1-2; v_gene: TRBV6-6; CDR3aa: CASSYGDRVNYGYTF
j_gene: TRBJ1-1; v_gene: TRBV28; CDR3aa: CASSLGAGAGDTEAFF
j_gene: TRBJ2-7; v_gene: TRBV6-5; CDR3aa: CATGQGSYEQYF
j_gene: TRBJ2-5; v_gene: TRBV6-5; CDR3aa: CASSYSGALQETQYF
j_gene: TRBJ2-4; v_gene: TRBV28; CDR3aa: CASSLYDQRIGGLAKNIQYF
j_gene: TRBJ1-1; v_gene: TRBV10-2; CDR3aa: CAISDWDRENTEAFF
j_gene: TRBJ2-3; v_gene: TRBV30; CDR3aa: CAWRNLGGDTQYF
j_gene: TRBJ2-1; v_gene: TRBV10-1; CDR3aa: CASSESGYNEQFF
j_gene: TRBJ2-2; v_gene: TRBV2; CDR3aa: CASTQGDRGYTGELFF
j_gene: TRBJ2-2; v_gene: TRBV7-2; CDR3aa: CASSSRTGNTGELFF
j_gene: TRBJ1-2; v_gene: TRBV7-9; CDR3aa: CASSLAGDDYGYTF
j_gene: TRBJ1-3; v_gene: TRBV30; CDR3aa: CACNTRGVFGNTIYF
j_gene: TRBJ1-2; v_gene: TRBV13; CDR3aa: CASSLTGSGYTF
j_gene: TRBJ2-2; v_gene: TRBV18; CDR3aa: CASSRDTTGELFF
j_gene: TRBJ1-3; v_gene: TRBV9; CDR3aa: CASSVITGDDTIYF
j_gene: TRBJ1-2; v_gene: TRBV7-9; CDR3aa: CASSRTGNGYTF
j_gene: TRBJ1-2; v_gene: TRBV25-1; CDR3aa: CASSERLQGDYGYTF
j_gene: TRBJ1-2; v_gene: TRBV7-9; CDR3aa: CASSPGALFGGYTF
j_gene: TRBJ1-4; v_gene: TRBV7-7; CDR3aa: CASSPGFSNEKLFF
j_gene: TRBJ1-1; v_gene: TRBV5-1; CDR3aa: CASSLRGGDTEAFF
j_gene: TRBJ2-3; v_gene: TRBV2; CDR3aa: CASSEARLAGAGVQYF
j_gene: TRBJ2-5; v_gene: TRBV13; CDR3aa: CASSLRGRETQYF
j_gene: TRBJ1-2; v_gene: TRBV28; CDR3aa: CASSLGGAYGYTF
j_gene: TRBJ2-7; v_gene: TRBV5-4; CDR3aa: CASSFPSGQGGEQYF
j_gene: TRBJ1-2; v_gene: TRBV18; CDR3aa: CASSPGGDYGYTF
j_gene: TRBJ1-2; v_gene: TRBV2; CDR3aa: CASSADRAVDYGYTF
j_gene: TRBJ1-6; v_gene: TRBV6-1; CDR3aa: CASSAEGTGYNSPLHF
j_gene: TRBJ2-1; v_gene: TRBV7-3; CDR3aa: CASSFYDSSYNEQFF